A single T cell receptor (beta chain) is shown here with its context. As yet, its antigen is unknown. The sample's treatment: approximately 9-day PBMC culture with coronavirus spike peptide pools or control peptides (ViraFEST assay). The absence of any prior SARS-CoV-2 infection in healthy vaccine recipients was confirmed by nucleocapsid antibody tests that came back negative both before and after vaccination. These data are taken from a study of vaccination and CD4 T cells after COVID-19. Study in general: Six males and four females constituted the convalescent cohort, two of whom were Hispanic. Post-COVID draws followed diagnosis by a median around 92 days (range 35 to 161).

The germline gives CDR1 SGHRS, CDR2 YFSETQ. The CDR3 runs to 15 residues. V lost 5 bases, J lost 1 base, and 15 bases lay in between. Sequencing of the DNA from cultured CD4+ T cells was carried out with the Oncomine TCR Beta short-read assay. TCRdb re-called the PCR reads with MiXCR, one entry per CDR3 protein. This sample has approximately 18,000 distinct CDR3 sequences, with about 80% found just once. This sequence was found in a human donor who received a COVID-19 vaccine. The sample consisted of CD4+ T cells from blood, cultured in vitro, taken after SARS-CoV-2 vaccination. The chain links TRBV5-1 to TRBJ1-1; possible D gene TRBD1, 5 bases. The CDR3 loop is CASSGDVRSNTEAFF. CDR3 in DNA: TGCGCCAGCAGTGGGGACGTGCGTTCGAACACTGAAGCTTTCTTT.